This T cell receptor (beta chain) originates from a study of T-cell memory formation after mild COVID-19. A single record per CDR3 protein comes from TCRdb applying MiXCR to the 5' RACE reads. Here the sample spans about 340,000 distinct CDR3 sequences, less than 25% being singletons. There are 15 residues in the CDR3. The origin of this receptor is a man between 18 and 29 years old who had mild COVID-19 (a few samples of this study predate the infection). Cell type and time point are not known. The rearrangement links TRBV21-1 to TRBJ2-5; the table's D gene call, TRBD1, was not cross checked with the DNA. TRBV21-1 is a pseudogene. Sequences were obtained from PBMCs or a T cell subset sorted from them (not recorded which). For the CDR3, the DNA is TGTGCCAGCAGCATCGCTGCGGGACGAGGAGAGACCCAGTACTTC. Amino acid sequence: CASSIAAGRGETQYF.